The clone carrying this T cell receptor (beta chain) was counted only a few times. Its cognate antigen is unknown. The sample is drawn from a study of shared clonotypes between healthy human individuals. Regarding the study as a whole: Against clonotypes common to all four donors, non-shared ones had lower generation probabilities.

CDR3 length equals 18 residues. V was clipped by 0 bases and J by 1 base; unmatched bases: 12. Germline CDR1 SGHRS, CDR2 YFSETQ. Here immunoSEQ multiplex PCR was the method, and the copy in TCRdb shows in-frame clones only, minus some. The data show hundreds of thousands of clones, 73% seen once. The source of this sequence is a woman aged 25-40 years in good health. The V call is TRBV5-1, the J call TRBJ2-7, with 8 bases lining up with TRBD1. The sequenced sample consisted of memory CD4+ T cells sorted from blood. Sample subset: CD45RA-negative fraction. DNA for the CDR3: TGCGCCAGCAGCTTGGCCATGAGTTGGGGACAGGAATCCTACGAGCAGTACTTC. Its translation is CASSLAMSWGQESYEQYF.